This TCR beta chain was sequenced for a study of blood T cell repertoires in COVID-19. Germline V gene lookup returns CDR1 KGHDR and CDR2 SFDVKD. The CDR3 is 13 amino acids. Deletions cut 3 bases from V and 9 bases from J, with 14 bases between. Generated by immunoSEQ multiplex PCR, the TCRdb table keeps only in-frame clones and is missing some. The table records 120,000 to 150,000 clones, 85% of them present only once. The origin of this receptor is a human donor with acute or convalescent COVID-19. The donor label of this sample is uncertain. The material sequenced was peripheral blood. The V and J genes are TRBV24-1 and TRBJ2-7; D perhaps matches TRBD1 (7 bases). In nucleotides, the CDR3 is TGTGCCACCAGTGATCTGACAGGGACTGTGCAGTACTTC. It codes for CATSDLTGTVQYF.